Detailed here is one TCR beta chain. What antigen it recognizes has not been identified. The sample is drawn from a study of T cells expressing NK-cell markers (TCRdb year 2020). Background for the entire study: TCR beta-chain repertoires were profiled in sorted CD3+CD56+NKG2C+, CD3+CD56+NKG2C- and CD3+CD56-NKG2C+ T-cell subsets from eight donors. Libraries were sequenced as 2 x 150 bp reads on Illumina HiSeq 2000/2500, MiSeq or NextSeq. Among the eight sequenced donors, seven were HCMV-seropositive and one was HCMV-seronegative. All eight donors whose samples were sequenced were randomly selected healthy volunteers, three of them men and five women. Summary of the overall study and its limitations: In six donors, the dominant CD3+CD56+NKG2C+ clonotypes were among the top 10 CD8+ clonotypes and accounted for 1.0-7.0% of CD8+ T cells. Those dominant clonotypes were again the most abundant among CD3+CD56-NKG2C+ cells in a handful of donors, at roughly 28.3-65%. Whether the expanded NKG2C-expressing T cell clones were specific for HCMV antigens remained unclear.

Sequencing relied on an Illumina HiSeq 2000. The TCR beta cDNA libraries were made using 5'RACE template switching, a step that added both a universal primer site and unique molecular identifiers. cDNA synthesis was primed from the TCR beta constant segment and was followed by two successive PCR amplification steps. The authors' pipeline ran thus. MIGEC handled demultiplexing of the reads and grouping by UMI, while MiTCR was used to assemble and quantify clonotypes. To remove erroneous sequences, TCR cDNA sequences were retained only when supported by two or more reads. The tcR package was used for downstream repertoire analysis, and clonotypes were matched across fractions by CDR3 nucleotide sequence plus V segment. Antigen specificity was annotated against VDJdb with VDJmatch, allowing one amino acid substitution in CDR3. Through TCRdb reprocessing, the reads give one entry per CDR3 protein sequence; DNA is omitted. These V and J calls derive from TCRdb rather than the authors' analysis. This sample's table carries 400,000 to 550,000 distinct CDR3 sequences. The ten largest clonotypes hold 7.3% of the sample.

Its CDR3 holds 13 amino acids, cysteine through phenylalanine. No DNA has been recorded. CDR1 SGHRS and CDR2 YFSETQ are derived from the germline V gene. To determine HCMV serostatus, a commercial ELISA kit was used to detect HCMV-specific IgG in serum. Peripheral blood mononuclear cells were isolated from blood by Ficoll density gradient centrifugation. The origin of this receptor is a woman between 18 and 70 years old in good health. The rearrangement joined TRBV5-1 to TRBJ1-2. Sequencing was performed on blood T cells: a sorted CD56 or NKG2C T cell subset, CD4+ or CD8+ T cells, or bulk PBMC T cells (not recorded which). The CDR3 region reads CASRLSGVDGYTF. Reference TRBV5-1 and TRBJ1-2 genes cover what lies past the CDR3, so the full variable domain is KAGVTQTPRYLIKTRGQQVTLSCSPISGHRSVSWYQQTPGQGLQFLFEYFSETQRNKGNFPGRFSGRQFSNSRSEMNVSTLELGDSALYLCASRLSGVDGYTFGSGTRLTVV.